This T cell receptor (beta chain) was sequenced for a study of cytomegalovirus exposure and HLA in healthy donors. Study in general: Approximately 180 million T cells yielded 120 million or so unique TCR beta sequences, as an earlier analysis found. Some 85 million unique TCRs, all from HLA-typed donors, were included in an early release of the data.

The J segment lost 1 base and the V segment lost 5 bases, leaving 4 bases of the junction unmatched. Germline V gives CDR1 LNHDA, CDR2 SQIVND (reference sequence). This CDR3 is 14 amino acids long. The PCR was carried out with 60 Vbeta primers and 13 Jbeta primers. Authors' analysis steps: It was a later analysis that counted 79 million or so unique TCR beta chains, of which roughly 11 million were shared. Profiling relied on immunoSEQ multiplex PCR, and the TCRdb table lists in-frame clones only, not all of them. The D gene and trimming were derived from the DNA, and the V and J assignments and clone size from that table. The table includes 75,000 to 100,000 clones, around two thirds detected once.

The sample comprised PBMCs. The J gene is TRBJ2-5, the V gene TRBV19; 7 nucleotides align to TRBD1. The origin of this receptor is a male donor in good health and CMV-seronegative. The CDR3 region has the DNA TGTGCCAGTAGTCTCGGGACAGCCCAAGAGACCCAGTACTTC. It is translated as CASSLGTAQETQYF.